This T cell receptor (beta chain) was recovered during a study of patients and donors after allogeneic stem cell transplantation. The CDR3 contains 13 residues. V was pared by 4 bases and J by 4 bases, with 12 bases between. The germline CDR1 and CDR2 sequences are DFQATT and SNEGSKA (reference sequence). TCRdb re-derived calls from the RT-PCR reads in MiXCR, one entry per CDR3 protein. Counted here are about 400,000 distinct CDR3 sequences, 16% occurring once; the ten biggest clones make up 6% to 8%. This receptor was obtained from a human donor who was either an allogeneic HSCT recipient or a stem cell or donor lymphocyte infusion donor (not recorded which). It is not recorded whose cells these are; they may come from a transplant donor. The sequenced sample was blood, either unsorted or a sorted T cell fraction (not recorded which). The V call is TRBV20-1, the J call TRBJ2-3, with a weak D call TRBD2 (6 bases). CDR3 sequence: CSAMGERADTQYF. The CDR3 DNA reads TGCAGTGCTATGGGAGAGCGGGCAGATACGCAGTATTTT.